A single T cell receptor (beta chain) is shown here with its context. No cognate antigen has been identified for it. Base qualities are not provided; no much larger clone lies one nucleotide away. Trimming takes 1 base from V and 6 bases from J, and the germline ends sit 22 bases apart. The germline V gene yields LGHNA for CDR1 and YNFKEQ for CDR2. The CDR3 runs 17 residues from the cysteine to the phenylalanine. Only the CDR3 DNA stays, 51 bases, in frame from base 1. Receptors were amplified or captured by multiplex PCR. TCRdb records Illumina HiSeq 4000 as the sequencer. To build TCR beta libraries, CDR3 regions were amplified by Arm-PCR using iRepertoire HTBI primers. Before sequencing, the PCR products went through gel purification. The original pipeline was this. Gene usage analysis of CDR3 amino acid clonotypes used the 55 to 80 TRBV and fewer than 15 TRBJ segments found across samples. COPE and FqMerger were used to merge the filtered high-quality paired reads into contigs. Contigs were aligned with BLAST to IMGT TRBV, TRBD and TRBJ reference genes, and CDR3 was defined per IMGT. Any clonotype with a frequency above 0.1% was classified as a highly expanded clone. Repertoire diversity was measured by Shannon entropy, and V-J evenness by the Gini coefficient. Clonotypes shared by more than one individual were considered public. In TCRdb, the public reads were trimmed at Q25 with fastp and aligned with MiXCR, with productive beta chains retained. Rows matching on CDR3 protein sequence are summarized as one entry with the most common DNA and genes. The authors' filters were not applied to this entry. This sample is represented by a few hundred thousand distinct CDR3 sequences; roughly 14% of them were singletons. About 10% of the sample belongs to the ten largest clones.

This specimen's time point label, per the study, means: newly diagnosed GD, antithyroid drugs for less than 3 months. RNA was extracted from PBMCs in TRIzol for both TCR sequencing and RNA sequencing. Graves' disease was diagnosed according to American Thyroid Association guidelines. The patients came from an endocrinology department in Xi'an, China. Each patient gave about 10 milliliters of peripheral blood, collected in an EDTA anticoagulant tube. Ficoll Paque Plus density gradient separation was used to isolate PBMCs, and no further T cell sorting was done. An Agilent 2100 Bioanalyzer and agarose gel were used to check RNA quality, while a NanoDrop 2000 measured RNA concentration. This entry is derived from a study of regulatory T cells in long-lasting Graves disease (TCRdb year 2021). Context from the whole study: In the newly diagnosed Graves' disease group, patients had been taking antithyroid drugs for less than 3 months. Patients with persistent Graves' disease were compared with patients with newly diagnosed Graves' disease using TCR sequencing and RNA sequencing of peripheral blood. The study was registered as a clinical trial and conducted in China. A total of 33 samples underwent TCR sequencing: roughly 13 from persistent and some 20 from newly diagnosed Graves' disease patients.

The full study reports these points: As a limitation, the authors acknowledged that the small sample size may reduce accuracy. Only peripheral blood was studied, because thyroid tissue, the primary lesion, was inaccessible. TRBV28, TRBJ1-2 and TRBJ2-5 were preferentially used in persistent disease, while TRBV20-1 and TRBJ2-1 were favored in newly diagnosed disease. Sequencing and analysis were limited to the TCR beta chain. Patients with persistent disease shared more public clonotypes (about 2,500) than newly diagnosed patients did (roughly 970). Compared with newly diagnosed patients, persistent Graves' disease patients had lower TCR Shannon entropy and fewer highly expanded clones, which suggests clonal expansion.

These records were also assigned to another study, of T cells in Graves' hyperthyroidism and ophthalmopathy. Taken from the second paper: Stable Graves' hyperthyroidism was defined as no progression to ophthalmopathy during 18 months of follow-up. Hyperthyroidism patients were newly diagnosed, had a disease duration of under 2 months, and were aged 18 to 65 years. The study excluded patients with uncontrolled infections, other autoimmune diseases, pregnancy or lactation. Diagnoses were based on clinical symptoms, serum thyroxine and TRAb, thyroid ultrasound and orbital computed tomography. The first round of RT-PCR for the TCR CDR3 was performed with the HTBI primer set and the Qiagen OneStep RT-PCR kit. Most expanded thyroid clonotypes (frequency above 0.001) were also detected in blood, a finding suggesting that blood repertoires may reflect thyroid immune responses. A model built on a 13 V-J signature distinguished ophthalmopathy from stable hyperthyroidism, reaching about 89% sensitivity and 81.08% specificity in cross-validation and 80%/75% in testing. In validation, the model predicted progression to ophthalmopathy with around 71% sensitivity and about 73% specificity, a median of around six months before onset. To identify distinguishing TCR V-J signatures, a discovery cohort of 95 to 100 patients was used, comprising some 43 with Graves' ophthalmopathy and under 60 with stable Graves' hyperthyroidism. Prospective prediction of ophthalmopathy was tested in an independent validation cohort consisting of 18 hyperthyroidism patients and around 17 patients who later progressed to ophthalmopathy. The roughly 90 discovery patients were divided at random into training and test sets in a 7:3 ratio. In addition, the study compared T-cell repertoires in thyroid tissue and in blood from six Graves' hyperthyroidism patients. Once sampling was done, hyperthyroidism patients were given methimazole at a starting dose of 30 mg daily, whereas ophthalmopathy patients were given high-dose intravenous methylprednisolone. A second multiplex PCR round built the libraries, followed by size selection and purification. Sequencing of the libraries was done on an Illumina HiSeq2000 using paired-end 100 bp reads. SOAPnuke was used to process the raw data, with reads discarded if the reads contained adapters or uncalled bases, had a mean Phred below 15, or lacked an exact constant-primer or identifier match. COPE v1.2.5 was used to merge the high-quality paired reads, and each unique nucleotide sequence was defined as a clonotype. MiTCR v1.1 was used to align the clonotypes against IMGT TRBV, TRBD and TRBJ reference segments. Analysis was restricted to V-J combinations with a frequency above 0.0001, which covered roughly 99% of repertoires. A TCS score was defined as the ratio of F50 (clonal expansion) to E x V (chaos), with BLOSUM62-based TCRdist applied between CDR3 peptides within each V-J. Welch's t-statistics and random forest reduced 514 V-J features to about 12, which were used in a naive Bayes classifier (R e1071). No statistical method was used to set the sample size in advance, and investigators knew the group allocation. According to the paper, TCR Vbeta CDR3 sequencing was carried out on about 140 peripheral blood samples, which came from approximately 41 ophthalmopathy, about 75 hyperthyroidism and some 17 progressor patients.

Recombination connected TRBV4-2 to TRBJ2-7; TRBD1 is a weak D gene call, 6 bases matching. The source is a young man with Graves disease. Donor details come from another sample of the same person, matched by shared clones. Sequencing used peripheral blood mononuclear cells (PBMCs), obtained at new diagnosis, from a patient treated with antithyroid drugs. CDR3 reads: CASSQAGTPQSFCEQYF. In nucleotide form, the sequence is TGTGCCAGCAGCCAAGCCGGGACACCTCAATCTTTCTGCGAGCAGTACTTC.